A selection of T cell receptor beta chains follows, all from one sample in a study of tumor and adjacent non-tumor tissue in lung cancer. A single record per CDR3 protein comes from TCRdb applying MiXCR to the multiplex PCR reads. This sample carries about 80,000 distinct CDR3 sequences, over 60% of them seen once, and the ten largest clones take 8.5% to 10%. The sample taken for sequencing was lung tumor tissue. All receptors come from a woman in her forties with non-small cell lung cancer. Both conserved end residues are part of each CDR3. D genes are given only for firm matches. Clone size, where shown, is once, few, many, or a class for clones that have expanded.

j_call d_call v_call cdr3_length clone_size cdr3_nt cdr3_aa
TRBJ2-2 TRBD2 TRBV10-2 14 - TGCGCCAGCGAGCGGGAGGGCCGGAACGGGGAGCTGTTTTTT CASEREGRNGELFF
TRBJ2-5 - TRBV10-3 13 - TGTGCCATCAGGGACACTGGCCAAGAGACCCAGTACTTC CAIRDTGQETQYF
TRBJ2-3 - TRBV11-2 17 - TGTGCCAGCAACCTGAGCATGGCGCGAGGTGGCACAGATACGAAGTATTTT CASNLSMARGGTDTKYF
TRBJ2-7 TRBD1 TRBV11-2 12 - TGTGCCAGGAGCTTAGAGGGGGCCTGGCAGTACTTC CARSLEGAWQYF
TRBJ1-2 - TRBV6-6 11 - TGTGCCAACCAGGGTGGAAATGACTACACCTTC CANQGGNDYTF
TRBJ2-2 - TRBV5-5 15 - TGTGCCAGCCTCCCGGGGGCCGCGAACACCGGGGGGCTGTTTTTT CASLPGAANTGGLFF
TRBJ2-7 TRBD2 TRBV11-2 15 - TGTGCCAGCAGCTACGGGACTAGCGGGGGCTACGAGCAGTACTTC CASSYGTSGGYEQYF
TRBJ2-7 - TRBV4-2 15 once TGTACCAGCAGCCAAGAGTGGGACAACTCCTACGAGCAATACTTC CTSSQEWDNSYEQYF
TRBJ2-1 - TRBV11-2 16 - TGTGACAGCAGCTTAAAGTGGTCCAGCAAGTACGATGAGCAGTTCTTC CDSSLKWSSKYDEQFF
TRBJ1-2 - TRBV11-2 14 once TGTGTCAGCAGCTTGGGGACGGTAAACTATGGCTACACCTTC CVSSLGTVNYGYTF
TRBJ2-2 - TRBV11-1 15 - TGTACCAGCAGCTCCCGGGCAATAGGAACCGGGGAGCTATATTTT CTSSSRAIGTGELYF
TRBJ2-3 - TRBV6-6 13 - TGTACGAGCAAGGACGTGAGCGGAGATAGGCAGTATTTT CTSKDVSGDRQYF
TRBJ2-2 - TRBV2 14 few TGTGCCCAACGGGCGGGGGCGCGCACCGGGGAGCTGTTTTTT CAQRAGARTGELFF
TRBJ1-5 - TRBV20-1 15 - TGCAGTGCAATCCAAGGAGGCAGGGGATCCGGGCCCCAGCATTTT CSAIQGGRGSGPQHF
TRBJ2-7 TRBD1 TRBV5-4 13 many TGTGCCAGCAGTCGGGACAGGACCTACGAGCAGTACTTC CASSRDRTYEQYF
TRBJ2-3 - TRBV29-1 16 - TGCAGCGTTTCGAAGGTGGCCAGGTCTAGCACAGATACGCAGTATTTT CSVSKVARSSTDTQYF
TRBJ2-1 TRBD2 TRBV7-9 15 - TGTGCCAGCAGGCCGGGACTATCAGGACGGGGTGAGCAGTTCTTC CASRPGLSGRGEQFF
TRBJ1-5 - TRBV29-1 14 once TGCAGCGTATCCTCCCACGGGAGCGGTCAGCACCAGCATTTT CSVSSHGSGQHQHF
TRBJ2-1 - TRBV6-2/TRBV6-3 17 - TGTGCCAGTAGATACTCGAGTGGGGTAGTCTCCTACAATGAGCAGTTCTTC CASRYSSGVVSYNEQFF
TRBJ2-1 - TRBV11-3 16 - TGTGTCAGCAGCTTAGGAATCCCACTGCTGAAGAATGAGCAGTTCTTC CVSSLGIPLLKNEQFF
TRBJ2-1 - TRBV11-2 12 - TGTGCCAGCAGCTTAGTTCGACATGGTGTATTCTTC CASSLVRHGVFF
TRBJ2-5 - TRBV29-1 15 - TGCAGCGTTAAGAGTGGGGCCAGTGACACTGAGACCCAGTACTTC CSVKSGASDTETQYF
TRBJ1-4 - TRBV14 14 - TGTGCCAGCATCCTGAAGACAACTAATGAAAAACTGTTTTTT CASILKTTNEKLFF
TRBJ2-5 - TRBV29-1 12 - TGCAGCGGCGCCGGGGTGGGTGAGATCCATTACTTC CSGAGVGEIHYF
TRBJ1-5 TRBD1 TRBV28 15 once TGTGCCAGCAGTTTAGGGGGACAGGGGGATCAGCCCCAGCATTTT CASSLGGQGDQPQHF